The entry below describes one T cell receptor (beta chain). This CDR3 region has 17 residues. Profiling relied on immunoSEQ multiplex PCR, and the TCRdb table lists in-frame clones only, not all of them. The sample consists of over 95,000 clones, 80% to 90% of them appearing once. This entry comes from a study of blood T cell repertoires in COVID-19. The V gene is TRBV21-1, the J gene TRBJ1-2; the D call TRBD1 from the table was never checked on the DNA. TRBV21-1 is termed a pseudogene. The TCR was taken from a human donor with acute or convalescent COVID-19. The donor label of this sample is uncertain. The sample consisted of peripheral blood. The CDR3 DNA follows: TGTGCCAGCAGCAAACGAGACCGGGACAGGAAAGGGTGTGGCTACACCTTC. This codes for CASSKRDRDRKGCGYTF.